In its sample, the clone carrying this T cell receptor beta chain was seen many times. Its antigen remains unidentified. This sample is drawn from a study of T cell repertoires in cytomegalovirus infection. As for the study in general: It can be stated that public TCR beta signatures indicated CMV infection as well as a matching HLA type. Study-wide results and caveats: Cumulative frequency (of public TCR beta family members) identified carriers of CMV plus the relevant HLA. Clonotypes of TCR beta that were HLA-C-restricted and CMV-specific dominated the ex vivo response.

Between the trimmed V and J ends, which lost 9 bases and 2 bases, there was a span of 13 bases. From germline, CDR1 is LNHDA and CDR2 SQIVND (reference sequence). This CDR3 spans 13 amino acids. TCRdb redid the calling of the reads with MiXCR, one entry per CDR3 protein. The sample contains about 260,000 distinct CDR3 sequences, roughly 9.1% of which appear only once. The material sequenced was PBMCs. The TCR sequence derives from a human donor in good health (CMV status not recorded). Some clones in this sample may be carry-over from other donors' samples. The chain links TRBV19 to TRBJ1-1; perhaps TRBD1 as D (5 bases). The DNA of the CDR3 is TGTGCCAGCTCAGCAGGGCCCAACACTGAAGCTTTCTTT. Its translation: CASSAGPNTEAFF.